A single TCR beta chain is shown here with its context. Assay: immunoSEQ multiplex PCR; the TCRdb copy retains only in-frame clones and omits some. The data contain around 2.5 million clones, roughly 93% of them singletons. These data belong to a study of shared clonotypes between healthy human individuals. Background on the study: The donors, a couple of women and a few men, were aged 18 to 49.

In germline, CDR1 is SEHNR, CDR2 FQNEAQ (reference sequence). The length of the CDR3 is 16 residues. The TCR originated in a man between 18 and 29 years old in good health. Some clones in this sample may be carry-over from other donors' samples. What was sequenced was naive CD4+ T cells from PBMCs. Stated subset: CD45RA+ positively selected. This chain connects TRBV7-9 to TRBJ2-5; D is undetermined. Matching the DNA end better, TRBJ2-7 makes the J call doubtful. CDR3 sequence (DNA): TGTGCCAGCAGCTCCCTCGGCGCGGCAACTTCCTACGAGCAGTACTTC. This codes for CASSSLGAATSYEQYF.